Following are 16 T cell receptor beta chains from one sample sequenced in a study of shared clonotypes between healthy human individuals. Sequenced by immunoSEQ multiplex PCR; TCRdb stores in-frame clones only, minus some. The sample carries about 2.5 million clones, about 90% recorded once. Specimen: naive CD4+ T cells from PBMCs. Subset described: CD45RA+ positively selected. These receptors originate from a man aged 18 to 35 in good health. Some clones in this sample may be carry-over from other donors' samples.

The chain employs TRBV5-4 and TRBJ2-5, with D tentatively TRBD2 (6 bases). Trimming pared 0 bases from V and 3 bases from J, leaving 9 bases between. The CDR3 has 14 amino acids. Germline values: CDR1 SGHNT, CDR2 YYREEE (reference sequence). The CDR3 spells CASSLGRGEETQYF. DNA for the CDR3: TGTGCCAGCAGCTTGGGGCGGGGAGAAGAGACCCAGTACTTC.

V and J are TRBV7-2 and TRBJ2-7; D gene uncertain. This CDR3 spans 13 amino acids. V was cut by 1 base and J by 3 bases, with 7 bases left in between. Germline values: CDR1 SGHTA, CDR2 FQGNSA. This CDR3 is CASSLVPDYEQYF. The CDR3, as DNA: TGTGCCAGCAGCTTAGTCCCAGACTACGAGCAGTACTTC.

The J gene is TRBJ2-7, the V gene TRBV19, with TRBD2 matching over 11 bases. The trim removed 7 bases at V and 7 bases at J, leaving 18 bases unmatched. The germline V gene encodes CDR1 LNHDA and CDR2 SQIVND (reference sequence). The CDR3 length is 17 residues. In nucleotides, the CDR3 is TGTGCCAGTAAGCAAATCGGGGCTAGCGGGAGGACTCATGAGCAGTACTTC. Translation gives CASKQIGASGRTHEQYF. Drawing the rest from reference TRBV19 and TRBJ2-7, the complete variable domain is DGGITQSPKYLFRKEGQNVTLSCEQNLNHDAMYWYRQDPGQGLRLIYYSQIVNDFQKGDIAEGYSVSREKKESFPLTVTSAQKNPTAFYLCASKQIGASGRTHEQYFGPGTRLTVT.

The chain uses TRBV28 and TRBJ2-3; 9 bases map to TRBD1. Trimming cost V 4 bases and J 0 bases; bases outside gene matches: 17. The CDR3 spans 20 residues. The germline gives CDR1 MDHEN, CDR2 SYDVKM. CDR3 region: CASSSRLRGQGMYSTDTQYF. CDR3 nucleotides: TGTGCCAGCAGTTCACGACTACGAGGACAGGGGATGTATAGCACAGATACGCAGTATTTT.

The chain employs TRBV25-1 and TRBJ2-3; D unclear. Trimming took 5 bases from V and 6 from J, leaving 12 bases between them. In germline, CDR1 is MGHDK, CDR2 SYGVNS. CDR3 length: 13 amino acids. This chain's CDR3 is CASSSQGVDTQYF. The DNA of the CDR3 is TGTGCCAGCAGTTCCCAAGGCGTCGATACGCAGTATTTT.

A single count supports this clone. The chain carries TRBV4-1 and TRBJ1-2, with no clear D. From germline, CDR1 is MGHRA and CDR2 YSYEKL. The V end lost 2 bases, the J end lost 9 bases, and 19 bases lay between the germline ends. The CDR3 contains 15 residues. The CDR3 spells CASSQPTSGRPSYTF. CDR3 nucleotide sequence: TGCGCCAGCAGCCAACCGACGTCCGGAAGGCCAAGCTACACCTTC.

The rearrangement uses TRBV7-3 and TRBJ2-3; 11 positions agree with TRBD2. This CDR3 comprises 14 residues. CDR1 is SGHTA, CDR2 FQGTGA, per germline. Unmatched junction bases numbered 5, after V lost 6 bases and J lost 6 bases. The CDR3 region has the DNA TGTGCCAGCAGATACGGGACTAGCGGTGATACGCAGTATTTT. Translated, it gives CASRYGTSGDTQYF.

The chain joins TRBV6-1 to TRBJ2-6; maybe TRBD2 (5 bases). Germline loops: CDR1 MNHNS, CDR2 SASEGT. V was shortened by 7 bases and J by 4 bases, with 14 bases between the two germline ends. The length of the CDR3 is 15 residues. CDR3 DNA sequence: TGTGCCAGCACCGAGGAGGTTGCCGGGGCCAACGTCCTGACTTTC. Translating gives CASTEEVAGANVLTF.

The chain recombines TRBV28 with TRBJ2-7, with TRBD1 as a possible D gene (6 bases). There are 12 residues in the CDR3. CDR1 and CDR2 from the germline V gene are MDHEN and SYDVKM. As DNA, the CDR3 is TGTGCTGCCGAGGACAGCTCCTACGAGCAGTACTTC. Translation gives CAAEDSSYEQYF.

The CDR3 bases are TGTGCCAGCAGCACCTTCCGTATGGTCCGTAATTCACCCCTCCACTTT. Translated: CASSTFRMVRNSPLHF. The V call is TRBV11-3, the J call TRBJ1-6; no clear D. Trimming shortened V by 5 bases and J by 6 bases, and 17 bases separated the two germline ends. Germline loops: CDR1 SGHNT, CDR2 YENEEA. The CDR3 spans 16 residues. Looking up the rest from reference TRBV11-3 and TRBJ1-6 gives the full variable domain: EAGVVQSPRYKIIEKKQPVAFWCNPISGHNTLYWYLQNLGQGPELLIRYENEEAVDDSQLPKDRFSAERLKGVDSTLKIQPAELGDSAVYLCASSTFRMVRNSPLHFGNGTRLTVT.

The chain links TRBV25-1 to TRBJ2-3; 12 bases match TRBD2. This CDR3 has 18 amino acids. J gave up 4 bases and V 2 bases, and 10 bases lay outside the gene matches. Germline-derived CDR1 and CDR2 are MGHDK and SYGVNS. CDR3 sequence (DNA): TGTGCCAGCAGTGAAGTCCGGACTAGCGGGACCTCCCCAGATACGCAGTATTTT. Amino acid sequence: CASSEVRTSGTSPDTQYF.

The rearrangement joins TRBV14 to TRBJ2-3; 7 bases are shared with TRBD2. CDR1 is SGHDN, CDR2 FVKESK, per germline. V lost 1 base to trimming and J lost 8 bases; unmatched junction nucleotides: 6. The CDR3 consists of 14 residues. CDR3 amino acids: CASSQGGRVTTQYF. The CDR3 region has the DNA TGTGCCAGCAGCCAAGGCGGGAGAGTTACTACGCAGTATTTT.

The chain is built from TRBV4-1 and TRBJ2-7; 11 nucleotides agree with TRBD2. CDR3 size: 16 residues. The trim removed 3 bases at V and 2 bases at J, leaving 6 bases unmatched. Germline V gene data show CDR1 as MGHRA and CDR2 as YSYEKL. This chain's CDR3 is CASSQLAGGYTYEQYF. Here the CDR3 DNA reads TGCGCCAGCAGCCAGCTAGCGGGAGGATATACCTACGAGCAGTACTTC.

The V and J genes are TRBV6-1 and TRBJ1-3; D unresolved. V lost 4 bases and J lost 3, with 16 bases in between. Germline V gene sequence: CDR1 MNHNS, CDR2 SASEGT. This CDR3 contains 16 residues. CDR3 sequence reads: CASSGRWVSDGNTIYF. In DNA form, the CDR3 reads TGTGCCAGCAGTGGTAGATGGGTCTCGGATGGAAACACCATATATTTT.

The chain combines TRBV5-1 with TRBJ2-1, with unresolved D. The V and J ends lost 4 bases and 4 bases respectively, with 12 bases between them. CDR1 and CDR2 from the germline V gene are SGHRS and YFSETQ. The CDR3 runs to 14 residues. The CDR3, as DNA: TGCGCCAGCAGCCAACTAACGGTTTACAATGAGCAGTTCTTC. This gives the protein CASSQLTVYNEQFF.

The CDR3 DNA reads TGCGCCAGCAGCCTGAATTTGGGACAGGGCACCGGGGAGCTGTTTTTT. It codes for CASSLNLGQGTGELFF. The chain is built from TRBV4-1 and TRBJ2-2; 9 nucleotides align to TRBD1. Germline-derived CDR1 and CDR2 are MGHRA and YSYEKL. J lost 4 bases, V lost 4 bases, and 7 bases had no gene match. The CDR3 length is 16 residues.